These 27 T cell receptor beta chains share one sample of origin, sequenced in a study of T cells of healthy individuals. MiXCR, applied by TCRdb to the 5' RACE reads, yields one record per CDR3 protein. Of about 53,000 distinct CDR3 sequences listed, roughly 14% are singletons. The receptor set was obtained from a human donor in good health.

The chain is built from TRBV5-1 and TRBJ2-3, with TRBD2 as a possible D gene (5 bases). Deletions cut 0 bases from V and 3 bases from J, with 11 bases between. Germline CDR1 and CDR2: SGHRS and YFSETQ. CDR3 length equals 15 residues. This chain's CDR3 is CASSLGSGMTDTQYF. The CDR3 nucleotides read TGCGCCAGCAGCTTGGGTTCGGGGATGACAGATACGCAGTATTTT.

J is TRBJ2-7 and V is TRBV10-3; D ambiguous. CDR3 length equals 14 residues. V shed 4 bases and J shed 2 bases, with 12 bases lying between them. Germline CDR1 reads ENHRY; CDR2 reads SYGVKD. Here the CDR3 reads CAISGASRPYEQYF. The CDR3 bases are TGTGCCATCAGTGGGGCCAGCCGGCCCTACGAGCAGTACTTC.

This chain connects TRBV7-2 to TRBJ1-6; D not resolved. In germline, CDR1 is SGHTA, CDR2 FQGNSA. This CDR3 contains 14 residues. Deletions cut 5 bases from V and 8 bases from J, with 13 bases between. The CDR3, as DNA: TGTGCCAGCAGCGCCCTCCGCGGGGATTCACCCCTCCACTTT. Its translation: CASSALRGDSPLHF.

This clonotype was seen repeatedly, ten times or more. This chain links TRBV11-2 with TRBJ1-2; D ambiguous. CDR1 and CDR2 from the germline V gene are SGHAT and FQNNGV. V lost 1 base and J lost 1, with 13 bases in between. The CDR3 spans 16 residues. In DNA form, the CDR3 reads TGTGCCAGCAGCTTAGGCGGCAGCGCCTTTAACTATGGCTACACCTTC. Its protein product is CASSLGGSAFNYGYTF. The whole variable domain, filled in from reference TRBV11-2 and TRBJ1-2, reads EAGVAQSPRYKIIEKRQSVAFWCNPISGHATLYWYQQILGQGPKLLIQFQNNGVVDDSQLPKDRFSAERLKGVDSTLKIQPAKLEDSAVYLCASSLGGSAFNYGYTFGSGTRLTVV.

Only a few counts were recorded for this clonotype. The rearrangement uses TRBV24-1 and TRBJ2-5; D call uncertain. Germline-derived CDR1 and CDR2 are KGHDR and SFDVKD. This CDR3 spans 12 amino acids. Trimming cost V 2 bases and J 5 bases, with 5 bases left between them. Here the CDR3 reads CATSDSRETQYF. CDR3 bases: TGTGCCACCAGTGATTCCCGGGAGACCCAGTACTTC.

This chain joins TRBV20-1 and TRBJ2-1, with 11 bases fitting TRBD2. The trim removed 0 bases at V and 0 bases at J, leaving 4 bases unmatched. Germline CDR1 DFQATT, CDR2 SNEGSKA (reference sequence). The CDR3 has 17 residues. CDR3 nucleotide sequence: TGCAGTGCTAGAGACGGGACTAGCGGACTCTCCTACAATGAGCAGTTCTTC. This gives the protein CSARDGTSGLSYNEQFF.

This clonotype has ten or more counts. The chain joins TRBV24-1 to TRBJ2-1; maybe TRBD1 (6 bases). CDR3 length equals 17 residues. The V gene lost 0 bases and the J gene lost 7 bases, with 18 bases spanning the gap. CDR1 and CDR2 (germline): KGHDR, SFDVKD. CDR3 amino acids: CATSDLGLQGKGNEQFF. DNA of the CDR3: TGTGCCACCAGTGATTTGGGCCTACAGGGAAAGGGGAATGAGCAGTTCTTC.

This clonotype was observed many times. The rearrangement uses TRBV30 and TRBJ2-1; 7 bases agree with TRBD2. Germline CDR1 is GTSNPN and CDR2 is SVGIG (reference sequence). V lost 5 bases to trimming and J lost 5 bases; unmatched junction nucleotides: 12. CDR3 size: 15 residues. CDR3: CAWAHPGGFDNEQFF. CDR3 in DNA: TGTGCCTGGGCCCACCCCGGGGGGTTCGACAATGAGCAGTTCTTC.

The genes are TRBV5-1 and TRBJ2-3, with 11 positions matching TRBD1. Looked up from germline, CDR1 is SGHRS and CDR2 is YFSETQ. After removal of 4 bases from V and 4 bases from J, the junction contained 5 bases not matched to a gene. This CDR3 comprises 15 residues. In nucleotides, the CDR3 is TGCGCCAGCAGCAGAGGGACAGGGGGATCAGATACGCAGTATTTT. It yields the protein CASSRGTGGSDTQYF.

This sequence joins TRBV3-1 and TRBJ2-5; 8 bases are shared with TRBD2. From germline, CDR1 is LGHDT and CDR2 YNNKEL (reference sequence). This CDR3 has 14 amino acids. Trimming at V came to 4 bases and at J to 1 base, leaving 2 bases not matched to a gene. As DNA, the CDR3 is TGTGCCAGCAGCCTAGCGGGGATCCAAGAGACCCAGTACTTC. It yields the protein CASSLAGIQETQYF.

In its sample, this clonotype was seen many times. The chain carries TRBV7-2 and TRBJ2-1, with D possibly TRBD2 on 5 matching bases. Germline V lookup: CDR1 SGHTA, CDR2 FQGNSA. V lost 4 bases to trimming and J lost 7 bases, with 11 bases between them. This CDR3 has 13 residues. The CDR3 sequence is CASSSYTRNEQFF. For the CDR3, the DNA is TGTGCCAGCAGCTCCTATACTAGGAATGAGCAGTTCTTC. Variable domain in full (rest from reference TRBV7-2 and TRBJ2-1): GAGVSQSPSNKVTEKGKDVELRCDPISGHTALYWYRQSLGQGLEFLIYFQGNSAPDKSGLPSDRFSAERTGGSVSTLTIQRTQQEDSAVYLCASSSYTRNEQFFGPGTRLTVL.

There are many counts of this clonotype. This chain joins TRBV6-5 and TRBJ1-2, with 8 bases that match TRBD1. Trimming cost V 7 bases and J 8 bases; bases outside gene matches: 6. Germline lookup yields CDR1 MNHEY and CDR2 SVGAGI. This CDR3 contains 12 residues. CDR3 residues: CASKPGGWGYTF. CDR3 sequence (DNA): TGTGCCAGCAAACCAGGGGGCTGGGGCTACACCTTC.

The chain uses TRBV11-2 and TRBJ2-2; D uncertain. This CDR3 has 14 residues. CDR1 is SGHAT and CDR2 is FQNNGV in the germline V gene. V lost 5 bases and J lost 7, with 14 bases in between. The CDR3 protein is CASSLKWSGGELFF. CDR3 in DNA: TGTGCCAGCAGCCTAAAATGGAGTGGCGGGGAGCTGTTTTTT.

This chain links TRBV5-8 with TRBJ1-1; D is undetermined. V lost 1 base, J lost 2 bases, and 9 bases lay in between. Germline V gives CDR1 SGHTS, CDR2 YDEGEE. This CDR3 spans 14 amino acids. As DNA, the CDR3 is TGTGCCAGCAGCTTGTTCGTAATCAACACTGAAGCTTTCTTT. This sequence encodes CASSLFVINTEAFF.

This chain connects TRBV7-2 to TRBJ2-1, with a tentative D call TRBD2 (5 bases). The V end lost 1 base, the J end lost 10 bases, and 11 bases lay between the germline ends. This CDR3 is 13 amino acids long. Germline lookup yields CDR1 SGHTA and CDR2 FQGNSA. The chain's CDR3 is CASSLELVSEQFF. The CDR3 bases are TGTGCCAGCAGCTTAGAACTAGTTTCGGAGCAGTTCTTC.

The rearrangement joins TRBV20-1 to TRBJ1-5; D ambiguous. V lost 5 bases and J lost 3, with 14 bases in between. In germline, CDR1 is DFQATT, CDR2 SNEGSKA (reference sequence). This CDR3 comprises 14 residues. For the CDR3, the DNA is TGCAGTGCTGTCCGGGCTCAACCCAATCAGCCCCAGCATTTT. Its protein is CSAVRAQPNQPQHF.

The gene calls are TRBV20-1 and TRBJ2-7; D possibly corresponds to TRBD2 (6 bases). This CDR3 has 14 residues. Germline V gene lookup returns CDR1 DFQATT and CDR2 SNEGSKA (reference sequence). The V and J ends lost 6 bases and 6 bases respectively, with 21 bases between them. The CDR3 coding sequence is TGCAGTGCCCTGGGCGAGCGGGTCTTTGCCGAGCAGTACTTC. The encoded protein is CSALGERVFAEQYF.

The rearrangement uses TRBV11-2 and TRBJ2-7, with D possibly TRBD1 on 5 matching bases. This CDR3 is 14 amino acids long. Trimming took 5 bases from V and 0 from J, leaving 11 bases between them. The germline V gene encodes CDR1 SGHAT and CDR2 FQNNGV. CDR3: CASSIEQVSYEQYF. Written as DNA, the CDR3 is TGTGCCAGCAGCATCGAACAGGTCTCCTACGAGCAGTACTTC.

This clonotype showed up many times. The chain uses TRBV6-1 and TRBJ2-1; 7 bases line up with TRBD1. Trimming took 3 bases from V and 7 from J; bases not matched to a gene: 6. The CDR3 runs to 14 residues. Germline CDR1 MNHNS, CDR2 SASEGT. The CDR3 sequence is CASSDLTGLNEQFF. The CDR3 DNA reads as TGTGCCAGCAGTGACTTGACAGGGCTTAATGAGCAGTTCTTC.

This clonotype appeared a few times. The V call is TRBV18, the J call TRBJ1-6; D gene uncertain. The V gene lost 2 bases and the J gene lost 0 bases, with 2 bases spanning the gap. The CDR3 loop spans 14 amino acids. Germline assignment: CDR1 KGHSH and CDR2 LQKENI. The CDR3 sequence is CASSPFSYNSPLHF. In nucleotides, the CDR3 is TGTGCCAGCTCACCATTCTCCTATAATTCACCCCTCCACTTT.

This clonotype has a handful of counts. The chain links TRBV6-1 to TRBJ1-1, with 7 bases lining up with TRBD1. Germline CDR1 is MNHNS and CDR2 is SASEGT. V shed 8 bases, J shed 1 base, and the junction held 4 bases outside the gene matches. This CDR3 spans 13 amino acids. Here the CDR3 reads CASQGQSNTEAFF. The CDR3 bases are TGTGCCAGCCAGGGACAGTCGAACACTGAAGCTTTCTTT.

This clonotype was counted many times. The chain couples TRBV20-1 to TRBJ1-3, with TRBD1 identical over 7 bases. The CDR3 has 13 residues. Per germline, CDR1 DFQATT and CDR2 SNEGSKA (reference sequence). The CDR3 loop is CSLNRGSGNTIYF. CDR3 DNA: TGCAGCCTGAACAGGGGCTCTGGAAACACCATATATTTT.

The J gene is TRBJ2-2, the V gene TRBV6-1; D possibly matches TRBD1 or TRBD2 (5 bases each). This CDR3 spans 15 amino acids. Trimming cost V 8 bases and J 5 bases, with 18 bases left between them. The germline V gene encodes CDR1 MNHNS and CDR2 SASEGT. CDR3 in DNA: TGTGCCAGCCTAAGAGGGCAGGGTGAAACCGGGGAGCTGTTTTTT. It specifies CASLRGQGETGELFF.

The sample holds a few counts of this clonotype. The rearrangement uses TRBV4-1 and TRBJ2-7; D may be TRBD2 (6 bases). V was shortened by 0 bases and J by 3 bases, with 9 bases between the two germline ends. The length of the CDR3 is 14 residues. Germline V gives CDR1 MGHRA, CDR2 YSYEKL. The chain's CDR3 is CASSQEGGLYEQYF. The CDR3 nucleotides are TGCGCCAGCAGCCAAGAGGGGGGACTCTACGAGCAGTACTTC.

V is TRBV24-1 and J is TRBJ2-2, with TRBD1 identical over 7 bases. After removal of 9 bases from V and 6 bases from J, the junction contained 9 bases not matched to a gene. The CDR3 length is 14 residues. The V gene's germline CDR1 is KGHDR and CDR2 SFDVKD. CDR3 in DNA: TGTGCCACCCAAACAGGGGAAGTTTCCGGGGAGCTGTTTTTT. As protein: CATQTGEVSGELFF.

Comments on this clonotype: This could be a read error, since a much larger clone is one nucleotide away. The chain links TRBV20-1 to TRBJ2-3; D is uncertain. The CDR3 runs to 14 residues. Per germline, CDR1 DFQATT and CDR2 SNEGSKA (reference sequence). Trimming cost V 8 bases and J 2 bases, with 17 bases left between them. The DNA for the CDR3 is TGCAGTTTTCTCTGTTCCTCGGTCACAGATACGCAGTATTTT. Translating it yields CSFLCSSVTDTQYF.

This clonotype was detected many times. The CDR3 reads CASSLDGQANYGYTF. In DNA form, the CDR3 reads TGTGCCAGCAGCTTGGACGGACAGGCCAACTATGGCTACACCTTC. The rearrangement links TRBV5-5 to TRBJ1-2, with TRBD1 matching 7 bases. The germline V gene has CDR1 SGHKS and CDR2 YYEKEE (reference sequence). CDR3 length: 15 amino acids. After removal of 0 bases from V and 2 bases from J, the junction contained 4 bases not matched to a gene.